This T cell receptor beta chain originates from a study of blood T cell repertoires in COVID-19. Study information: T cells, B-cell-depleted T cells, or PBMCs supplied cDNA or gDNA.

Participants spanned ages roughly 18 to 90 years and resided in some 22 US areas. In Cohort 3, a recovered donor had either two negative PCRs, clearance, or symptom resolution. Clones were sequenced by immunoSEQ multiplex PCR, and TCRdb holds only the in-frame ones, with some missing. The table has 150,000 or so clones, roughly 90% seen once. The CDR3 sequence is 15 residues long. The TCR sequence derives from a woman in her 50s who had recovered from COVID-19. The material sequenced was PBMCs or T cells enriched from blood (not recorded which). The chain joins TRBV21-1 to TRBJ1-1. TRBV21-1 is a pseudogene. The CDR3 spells CASSKASALGTEAFF. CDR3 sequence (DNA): TGTGCCAGCAGCAAAGCTTCAGCGCTAGGCACTGAAGCTTTCTTT.